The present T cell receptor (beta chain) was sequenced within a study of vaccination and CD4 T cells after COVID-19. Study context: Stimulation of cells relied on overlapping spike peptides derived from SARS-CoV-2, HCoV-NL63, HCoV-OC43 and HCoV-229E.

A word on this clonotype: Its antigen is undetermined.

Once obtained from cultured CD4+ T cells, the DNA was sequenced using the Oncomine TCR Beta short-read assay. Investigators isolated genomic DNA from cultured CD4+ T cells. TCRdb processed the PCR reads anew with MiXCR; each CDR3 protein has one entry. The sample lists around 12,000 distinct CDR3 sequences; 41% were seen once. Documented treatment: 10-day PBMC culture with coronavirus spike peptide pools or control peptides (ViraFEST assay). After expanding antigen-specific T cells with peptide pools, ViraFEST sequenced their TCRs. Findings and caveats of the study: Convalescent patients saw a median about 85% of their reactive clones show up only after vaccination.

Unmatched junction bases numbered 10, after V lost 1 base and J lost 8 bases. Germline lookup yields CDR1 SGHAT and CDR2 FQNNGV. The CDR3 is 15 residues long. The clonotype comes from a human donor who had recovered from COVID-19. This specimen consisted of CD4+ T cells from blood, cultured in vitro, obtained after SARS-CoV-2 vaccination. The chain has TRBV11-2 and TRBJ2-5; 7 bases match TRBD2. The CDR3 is CASSLGSASGETQYF. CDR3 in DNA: TGTGCCAGCAGCTTAGGATCGGCTAGCGGTGAAACCCAGTACTTC.